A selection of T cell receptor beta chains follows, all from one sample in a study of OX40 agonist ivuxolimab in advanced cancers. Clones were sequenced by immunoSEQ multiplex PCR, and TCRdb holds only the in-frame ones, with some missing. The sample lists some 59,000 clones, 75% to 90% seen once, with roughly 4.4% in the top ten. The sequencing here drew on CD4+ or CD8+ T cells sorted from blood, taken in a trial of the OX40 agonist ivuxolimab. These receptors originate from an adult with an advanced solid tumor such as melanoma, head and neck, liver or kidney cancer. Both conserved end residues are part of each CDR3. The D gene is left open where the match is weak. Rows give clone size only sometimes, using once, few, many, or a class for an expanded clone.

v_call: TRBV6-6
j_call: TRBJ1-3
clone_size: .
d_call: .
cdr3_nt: TGTGCCAGCACAGGGCCCTCTGGAAACACCATATATTTT
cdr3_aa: CASTGPSGNTIYF

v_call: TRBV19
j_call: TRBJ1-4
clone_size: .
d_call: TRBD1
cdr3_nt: TGTGCCAGTAGTTCTCCGGACAGGGGGCAAGTTAATGAAAAACTGTTTTTT
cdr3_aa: CASSSPDRGQVNEKLFF

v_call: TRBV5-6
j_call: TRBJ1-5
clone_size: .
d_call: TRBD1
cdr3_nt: TGTGCCAGCAGCCAAGGACAGGGACCATATCAGCCCCAGCATTTT
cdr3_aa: CASSQGQGPYQPQHF

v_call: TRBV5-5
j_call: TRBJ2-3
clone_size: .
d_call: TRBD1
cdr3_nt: TGTGCCAGCAGTGAGGGACAGGCTAGCACAGATACGCAGTATTTT
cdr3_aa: CASSEGQASTDTQYF

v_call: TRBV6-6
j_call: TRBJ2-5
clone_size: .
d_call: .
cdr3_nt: TGTGCCACCCTAAGGGACCTCGGAGGTAAAGAGACCCAGTACTTC
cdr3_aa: CATLRDLGGKETQYF

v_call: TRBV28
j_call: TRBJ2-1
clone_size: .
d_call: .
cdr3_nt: TGTGCCAGCCTCATGGGGGGACAATACAATGAGCAGTTCTTC
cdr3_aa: CASLMGGQYNEQFF

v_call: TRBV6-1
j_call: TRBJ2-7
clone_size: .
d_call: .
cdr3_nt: TGTGCCAGCAGTCCGGACAGCTCCTACGAGCAGTACTTC
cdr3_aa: CASSPDSSYEQYF

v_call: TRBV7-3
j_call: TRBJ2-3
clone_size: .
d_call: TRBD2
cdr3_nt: TGTGCCAGCGGACTAGCGGGGGTCGGGGTGACGCAGTATTTT
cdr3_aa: CASGLAGVGVTQYF

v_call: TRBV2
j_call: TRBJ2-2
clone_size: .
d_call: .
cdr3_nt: TGTGCCAGCAGTGTTGTAGCGGCGAACACCGGGGAGCTGTTTTTT
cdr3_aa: CASSVVAANTGELFF

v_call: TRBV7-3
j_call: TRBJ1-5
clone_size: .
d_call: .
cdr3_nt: TGTGCCAGCAGCTTAAAGAATCAGCCCCAGCATTTT
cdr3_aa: CASSLKNQPQHF

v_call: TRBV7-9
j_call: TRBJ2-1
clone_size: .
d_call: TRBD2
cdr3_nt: TGTGCCAGCAGCTTTAATAGCGGGGTCGTTGGCTCCTACAATGAGCAGTTCTTC
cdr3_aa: CASSFNSGVVGSYNEQFF

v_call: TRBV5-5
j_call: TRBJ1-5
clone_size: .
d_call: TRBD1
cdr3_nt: TGTGCCAGCAGCTCTCAGTGGGACAGACTCAATCAGCCCCAGCATTTT
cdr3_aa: CASSSQWDRLNQPQHF

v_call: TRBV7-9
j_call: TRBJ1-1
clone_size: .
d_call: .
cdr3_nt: TGTGCCAGCAGCTGGGGTGGGAACACTGAAGCTTTCTTT
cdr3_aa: CASSWGGNTEAFF

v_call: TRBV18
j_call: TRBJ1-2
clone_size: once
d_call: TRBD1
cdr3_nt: TGTGCCAGTGAGGGGACAGGGGGCGGCGATGGCTACACCTTC
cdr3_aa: CASEGTGGGDGYTF

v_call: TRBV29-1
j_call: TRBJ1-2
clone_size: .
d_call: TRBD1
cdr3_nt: TGCAGCGTTGAAGAGACGGGACAGGGAAGATACGGCTACACCTTC
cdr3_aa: CSVEETGQGRYGYTF

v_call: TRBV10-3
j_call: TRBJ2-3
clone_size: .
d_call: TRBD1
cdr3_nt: TGTGCCACGCGACAGGGGGTAACAGATACGCAGTATTTT
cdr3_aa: CATRQGVTDTQYF

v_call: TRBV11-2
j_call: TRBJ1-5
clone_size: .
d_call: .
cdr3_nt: TGTGCCAGCAGCTTAGATGGTCAGGGGCCCCAGCATTTT
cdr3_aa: CASSLDGQGPQHF

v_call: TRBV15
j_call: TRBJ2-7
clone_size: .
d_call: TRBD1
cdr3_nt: TGTGCCACCAGCAGAGATTCCGGACAGGGCGTCGAGCAGTACTTC
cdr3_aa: CATSRDSGQGVEQYF

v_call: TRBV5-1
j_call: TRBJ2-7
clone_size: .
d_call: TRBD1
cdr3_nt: TGCGCCAGCAGCCTAGGACAGGGTAGCGAGCAGTACTTC
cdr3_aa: CASSLGQGSEQYF

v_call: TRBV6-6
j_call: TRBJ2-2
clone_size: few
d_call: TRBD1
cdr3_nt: TGTGCCAGCAGTTACGGGACAGGGAAAACCGGGGAGCTGTTTTTT
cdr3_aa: CASSYGTGKTGELFF

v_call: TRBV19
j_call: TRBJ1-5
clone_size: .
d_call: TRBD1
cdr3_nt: TGTGCCAGTATGGGAAACGACAGGGGGGACAATCAGCCCCAGCATTTT
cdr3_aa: CASMGNDRGDNQPQHF

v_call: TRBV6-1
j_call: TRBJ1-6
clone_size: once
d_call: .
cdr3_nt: TGTGCCAGCAGTGAATACAGGGTTTCTTCACCCCTCCACTTT
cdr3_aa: CASSEYRVSSPLHF

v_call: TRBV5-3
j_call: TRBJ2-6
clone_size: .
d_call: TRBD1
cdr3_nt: TGTGCCAGAAGCATAGGGACAGGGGGCCCCTCTGGGGCCAACGTCCTGACTTTC
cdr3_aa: CARSIGTGGPSGANVLTF

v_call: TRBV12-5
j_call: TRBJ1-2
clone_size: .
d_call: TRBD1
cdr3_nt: TGTGCTAGTGGACAGCAGGGGGCGAACTATGGCTACACCTTC
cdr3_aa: CASGQQGANYGYTF

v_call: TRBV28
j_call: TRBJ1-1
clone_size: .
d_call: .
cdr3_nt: TGTGCCAGCAGTTTAGGGGAGTTCACTGAAGCTTTCTTT
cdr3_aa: CASSLGEFTEAFF

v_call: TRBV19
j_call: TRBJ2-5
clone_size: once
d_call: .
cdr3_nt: TGTGCCAGTAGCCTAGGGGGGGCAGGGGGAGAGACCCAGTACTTC
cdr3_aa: CASSLGGAGGETQYF

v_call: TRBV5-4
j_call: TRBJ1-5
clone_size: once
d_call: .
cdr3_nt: TGTGCCAGCAGCTTTCAGGGCACCGATCAGCCCCAGCATTTT
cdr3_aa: CASSFQGTDQPQHF

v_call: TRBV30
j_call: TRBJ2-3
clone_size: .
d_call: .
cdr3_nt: TGTGCCTGGAGTGTCTCGGGAGCGGCAGATACGCAGTATTTT
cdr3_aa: CAWSVSGAADTQYF

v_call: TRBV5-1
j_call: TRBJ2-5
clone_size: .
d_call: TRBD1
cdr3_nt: TGCGCCAGCAGCTTGGGGGGACAGATTCTAGAGACCCAGTACTTC
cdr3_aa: CASSLGGQILETQYF